This record looks at one TCR beta chain sequence and its context. An end of the junction differs from the germline gene, which may be a read error. The sample is drawn from a study of T cell responses to AZD1222 COVID-19 vaccine. The method was immunoSEQ multiplex PCR; TCRdb's version includes in-frame clones alone and lacks a portion of them. The repertoire has 100,000 to 150,000 clones, approximately 92% of them found once; the top ten carry about 1.9%. The CDR3 length is 11 residues. The starting material was peripheral blood, obtained 28 days after the second AZD1222 dose. The chain uses TRBV12-3 or TRBV12-4 and TRBJ2-7, with 9 nucleotides matching TRBD2. This receptor was obtained from an adult who received the AZD1222 COVID-19 vaccine. The CDR3 is CASSLGGGAFF. The CDR3 coding sequence is TGTGCCAGCAGTTTAGGCGGGGGGGCTTTTTTC.